These 13 T cell receptor beta chains share one sample of origin, sequenced in a study of T cell changes during pregnancy in multiple sclerosis. Produced via immunoSEQ multiplex PCR; TCRdb's table is partial and in-frame only. In the table there are 70,000 to 90,000 clones, around 93% of which are singletons. The source was peripheral blood, collected in the second trimester of pregnancy. The receptors were sampled from a female donor in good health, enrolled as a control in a pregnancy study.

The V call is TRBV5-1, the J call TRBJ1-1; D perhaps matches TRBD1 (5 bases). The CDR3 totals 16 residues. CDR1 and CDR2 from the germline V gene are SGHRS and YFSETQ. The V and J ends lost 3 bases and 1 base respectively, with 16 bases between them. The CDR3 DNA reads as TGCGCCAGCAGCTCAACGGGGGGTCGGGGGAACACTGAAGCTTTCTTT. This translates into CASSSTGGRGNTEAFF. Variable domain in full (rest from reference TRBV5-1 and TRBJ1-1): KAGVTQTPRYLIKTRGQQVTLSCSPISGHRSVSWYQQTPGQGLQFLFEYFSETQRNKGNFPGRFSGRQFSNSRSEMNVSTLELGDSALYLCASSSTGGRGNTEAFFGQGTRLTVV.

J is TRBJ2-6 and V is TRBV6-5; 7 nucleotides line up with TRBD1. Germline V gene lookup returns CDR1 MNHEY and CDR2 SVGAGI. CDR3 size: 15 residues. V shed 6 bases, J shed 3 bases, and the junction held 5 bases outside the gene matches. The CDR3 loop reads CASSYRGYGANVLTF. CDR3 sequence (DNA): TGTGCCAGCAGCTACAGGGGTTATGGGGCCAACGTCCTGACTTTC.

This clone was seen a single time. The genes are TRBV19 and TRBJ1-2; D might be TRBD1 (6 bases). The V gene's germline CDR1 is LNHDA and CDR2 SQIVND (reference sequence). This CDR3 has 14 residues. Trimming removed 3 bases at V and 4 bases at J, with 12 bases between. For the CDR3, the DNA is TGTGCCAGTAGTATCCGTGTAGGGGGCTATGGCTACACCTTC. Translation: CASSIRVGGYGYTF. The entire variable domain, with the rest obtained from reference TRBV19 and TRBJ1-2, is as follows: DGGITQSPKYLFRKEGQNVTLSCEQNLNHDAMYWYRQDPGQGLRLIYYSQIVNDFQKGDIAEGYSVSREKKESFPLTVTSAQKNPTAFYLCASSIRVGGYGYTFGSGTRLTVV.

This clone showed up just once. CDR3 nucleotide sequence: TGTGCCAGTAGAGTAGCGGGGGGGTACAATGAGCAGTTCTTC. This codes for CASRVAGGYNEQFF. The J gene is TRBJ2-1, the V gene TRBV19, with TRBD2 matching 11 bases. Trimming took 6 bases from V and 4 from J; bases not matched to a gene: 2. This CDR3 has 14 residues. Germline V CDR1 and CDR2: LNHDA, SQIVND (reference sequence).

The chain couples TRBV9 to TRBJ1-2; TRBD1 aligns across 7 bases. The CDR3 has 15 residues. Germline CDR1 SGDLS, CDR2 YYNGEE. The trim removed 4 bases at V and 7 bases at J, leaving 13 bases unmatched. CDR3 bases: TGTGCCAGCAGCCCCTCCGACAGGGTGATTACTGGCTACACCTTC. Translation: CASSPSDRVITGYTF. Full variable domain (missing parts from reference TRBV9 and TRBJ1-2): DSGVTQTPKHLITATGQRVTLRCSPRSGDLSVYWYQQSLDQGLQFLIQYYNGEERAKGNILERFSAQQFPDLHSELNLSSLELGDSALYFCASSPSDRVITGYTFGSGTRLTVV.

V usage is TRBV6-6 and J usage is TRBJ1-3, with D unresolved. CDR1 MNHNY and CDR2 SVGAGI come from the germline V gene (reference sequence). V was trimmed by 6 bases and J by 0 bases, leaving 6 bases between them. The CDR3 has 13 amino acids. As DNA, the CDR3 is TGTGCCAGCAGACAGCACTCTGGAAACACCATATATTTT. This codes for CASRQHSGNTIYF.

The CDR3 DNA reads as TGTGCCAGCAGCTCTCAGGGAATCCAGGAAAAACTGTTTTTT. Its protein product is CASSSQGIQEKLFF. The chain is built from TRBV7-9 and TRBJ1-4; D is perhaps TRBD1 (5 bases). CDR1 and CDR2 from the germline V gene are SEHNR and FQNEAQ (reference sequence). With 4 bases removed from V and 8 bases from J, the gap between germline ends came to 14 bases. The CDR3 length is 14 residues.

The chain recombines TRBV20-1 with TRBJ2-5; D call uncertain. V shed 3 bases and J shed 4 bases, with 6 bases lying between them. Per germline, CDR1 DFQATT and CDR2 SNEGSKA (reference sequence). This CDR3 has 11 amino acids. The CDR3 protein is CSARVGETQYF. The CDR3, as DNA: TGCAGTGCTAGGGTCGGAGAGACCCAGTACTTC.

The chain recombines TRBV5-6 with TRBJ1-3, with D possibly TRBD1 on 5 matching bases. The V end lost 4 bases, the J end lost 4 bases, and 15 bases lay between the germline ends. Germline loops: CDR1 SGHDT, CDR2 YYEEEE. The CDR3 has 15 amino acids. The CDR3 loop is CASSAAWGDGNTIYF. CDR3 DNA: TGTGCCAGCAGCGCGGCGTGGGGGGACGGAAACACCATATATTTT.

The CDR3 region has the DNA TGTGCCAGTAGTAGTCAGGCTGGCACTGAAGCTTTCTTT. It yields the protein CASSSQAGTEAFF. The rearrangement links TRBV19 to TRBJ1-1; D is undetermined. V dropped 4 bases and J dropped 4 bases, with 10 bases sitting between them. Germline CDR1 LNHDA, CDR2 SQIVND (reference sequence). There are 13 residues in the CDR3.

CDR3 sequence (DNA): TGTGCCAGCACCTCGGGGGAGACCAACACCGGGGAGCTGTTTTTT. Its translation is CASTSGETNTGELFF. The chain has TRBV11-3 and TRBJ2-2; the D gene is possibly TRBD2 (6 bases). The CDR3 is 15 amino acids. Germline lookup yields CDR1 SGHNT and CDR2 YENEEA. Deletions cut 7 bases from V and 2 bases from J, with 14 bases between.

This chain connects TRBV9 to TRBJ2-7; 7 bases are a match to TRBD1. In germline, CDR1 is SGDLS, CDR2 YYNGEE. V lost 4 bases and J lost 2; bases outside the gene matches: 6. CDR3 length: 14 residues. CDR3 DNA: TGTGCCAGCAGCCTCCGGGACAGTCCCTACGAGCAGTACTTC. Amino acids: CASSLRDSPYEQYF.

The chain combines TRBV7-2 with TRBJ2-1, with D possibly matching TRBD1 (5 bases). V lost 4 bases and J lost 6, with 16 bases in between. Germline lookup yields CDR1 SGHTA and CDR2 FQGNSA. This CDR3 spans 15 amino acids. DNA for the CDR3: TGTGCCAGCAGCTCCAGGGATAAGCTCGGCAATGAGCAGTTCTTC. This gives the protein CASSSRDKLGNEQFF. Together with reference TRBV7-2 and TRBJ2-1, the CDR3 gives the full variable domain: GAGVSQSPSNKVTEKGKDVELRCDPISGHTALYWYRQSLGQGLEFLIYFQGNSAPDKSGLPSDRFSAERTGGSVSTLTIQRTQQEDSAVYLCASSSRDKLGNEQFFGPGTRLTVL.